This entry is about one T cell receptor beta chain. This sample was included in a study of shared clonotypes between healthy human individuals. Sequenced by immunoSEQ multiplex PCR; TCRdb stores in-frame clones only, minus some. The repertoire holds approximately 940,000 clones, less than 85% seen once, with around 1.4% in the top ten. There are 14 residues in the CDR3. Germline CDR1 reads SNHLY; CDR2 reads FYNNEI. V was cut by 7 bases and J by 2 bases, with 15 bases left in between. The sequence came from a man aged 18 to 30 in good health. Material: memory CD4+ T cells sorted from blood. The subset denotes: CD45RA-negative fraction. The chain couples TRBV2 to TRBJ2-7; a weak D match, TRBD2 (6 bases). This CDR3 reads CASTGGQSPYEQYF. The CDR3 DNA reads TGTGCCAGCACCGGAGGGCAAAGTCCCTACGAGCAGTACTTC.